This TCR beta chain was retrieved from a study of vaccination effects on CD4 cells after COVID-19. About the study: Sampling of a few convalescent patients occurred early (day +14) and late post-vaccination.

A remark on this clone: What it binds is not known.

The CDR3 consists of 14 residues. The germline V gene encodes CDR1 SGHNT and CDR2 YENEEA. V dropped 5 bases and J dropped 3 bases, with 13 bases sitting between them. Antigen-specific CD4+ T cells were first expanded with viral peptide pools by the ViraFEST assay and only then sequenced. CD4+ T cells were isolated after approximately 10 days of culture. This person's SARS-CoV-2 infection, confirmed by PCR, occurred between March and December 2020. Two-dose vaccination with either BNT162b2 or mRNA-1273 was given to the participants. Cultures had half their medium replaced with IL-2 medium on days 3 and 7. TCRdb's copy holds only in-frame clones and misses some; the assay was immunoSEQ multiplex PCR. This sample has more than 15,000 clones; over 65% occur once, and the top ten carry 15% to 25%. Study observations and caveats: Convalescents showed post-vaccine spike-reactive clones that were mainly new vaccine-induced clones.

This chain connects TRBV11-3 to TRBJ1-1; D is perhaps TRBD1 (6 bases). The origin of this receptor is a human donor who had a prior SARS-CoV-2 infection. The specimen comprised CD4+ T cells from PBMCs cultured with SARS-CoV-2 spike peptides, sampled after COVID-19 vaccination. CDR3 loop: CASSQQGGDTEAFF. The CDR3 DNA follows: TGTGCCAGCAGCCAACAGGGTGGGGACACTGAAGCTTTCTTT.